These 32 T cell receptor beta chains came from one sample sequenced in a study of blood T cell repertoires in COVID-19. The repertoire was sequenced with immunoSEQ multiplex PCR; TCRdb's copy has only in-frame clones and lacks some. The data hold about 240,000 clones, with around 90% observed a single time. Source material: peripheral blood. These receptors came from a man aged 55 to 69 who had recovered from COVID-19.

This clone was detected once. V and J are TRBV7-9 and TRBJ2-1; 7 nucleotides agree with TRBD1. CDR1 and CDR2 (germline): SEHNR, FQNEAQ (reference sequence). V was pared by 5 bases and J by 12 bases, with 19 bases of the junction left unmatched. The CDR3 contains 16 residues. The CDR3 is CASSPTGTETRRGQFF. The CDR3 nucleotides are TGTGCCAGCAGCCCGACCGGGACAGAAACGCGACGGGGGCAGTTCTTC. The full variable domain, in which reference TRBV7-9 and TRBJ2-1 provide the parts outside the CDR3, is DTGVSQNPRHKITKRGQNVTFRCDPISEHNRLYWYRQTLGQGPEFLTYFQNEAQLEKSRLLSDRFSAERPKGSFSTLEIQRTEQGDSAMYLCASSPTGTETRRGQFFGPGTRLTVL.

This clone is classed as medium-sized. The CDR3 protein is CSASHQDTQYF. The CDR3 nucleotides read TGCAGTGCTAGTCATCAAGATACGCAGTATTTT. This sequence joins TRBV20-1 and TRBJ2-3; D remains unclear. V gave up 3 bases and J gave up 5 bases, with 6 bases separating them. The germline gives CDR1 DFQATT, CDR2 SNEGSKA (reference sequence). The CDR3 extends over 11 amino acids.

The genes are TRBV15 and TRBJ1-5, with 9 bases matching TRBD1. The CDR3 sequence is 17 residues long. In germline, CDR1 is LNHNV, CDR2 YYDKDF (reference sequence). With V trimmed by 5 bases and J by 4 bases, 12 bases remained unmatched. In DNA form, the CDR3 reads TGTGCCACCAGCTCACCCAGCGGGACAGGGCGAAATCAGCCCCAGCATTTT. Translating gives CATSSPSGTGRNQPQHF.

Here the CDR3 reads CAISEPGTGKVGELFF. In DNA, the CDR3 is TGTGCCATCAGTGAGCCGGGGACAGGGAAAGTGGGGGAGCTGTTTTTT. The chain couples TRBV10-3 to TRBJ2-2, with TRBD1 matching over 9 bases. The CDR3 spans 16 residues. The trim removed 2 bases at V and 8 bases at J, leaving 9 bases unmatched. Germline V lookup: CDR1 ENHRY, CDR2 SYGVKD.

This clone was recorded only once. J is TRBJ2-7 and V is TRBV10-1, with TRBD2 as a possible D gene (6 bases). Germline CDR1 and CDR2: WNHNN and SYGVQD (reference sequence). V lost 4 bases, J lost 2 bases, and 15 bases lay in between. The CDR3 runs 15 residues. CDR3 loop: CASSVRGGRAYEQYV. Here the CDR3 DNA reads TGCGCCAGCAGTGTCCGCGGAGGGAGAGCCTACGAGCAGTACGTC.

This clone showed up just a few times. The gene calls are TRBV2 and TRBJ1-2; D uncertain. The CDR3 loop spans 13 amino acids. In germline, CDR1 is SNHLY, CDR2 FYNNEI. V shed 9 bases and J shed 0 bases, with 11 bases lying between them. CDR3: CASRMIANYGYTF. The CDR3 DNA reads as TGTGCCAGTCGAATGATAGCTAACTATGGCTACACCTTC.

This chain uses TRBV5-4 with TRBJ1-2; TRBD1 might be the D (6 bases). The CDR3 contains 16 residues. From germline, CDR1 is SGHNT and CDR2 YYREEE (reference sequence). V was shortened by 0 bases and J by 0 bases, with 12 bases between the two germline ends. CDR3 sequence: CASSLEVNRANYGYTF. CDR3 sequence (DNA): TGTGCCAGCAGCTTGGAAGTTAACAGGGCTAACTATGGCTACACCTTC.

The table lists this clone with a count of one. The chain recombines TRBV2 with TRBJ2-7, with D perhaps TRBD1 (6 bases). The germline gives CDR1 SNHLY, CDR2 FYNNEI. The CDR3 extends over 13 amino acids. Trimming pared 7 bases from V and 2 bases from J, leaving 12 bases between. This CDR3 reads CASNEDRPYEQYF. The CDR3 DNA sequence: TGTGCCAGCAATGAGGACAGACCCTACGAGCAGTACTTC.

This clone was counted a single time. The rearrangement joins TRBV5-6 to TRBJ2-3; a weak D match, TRBD1 (6 bases). Trimming removed 0 bases at V and 4 bases at J, with 9 bases between. There are 14 residues in the CDR3. Per the germline V gene, CDR1 is SGHDT and CDR2 is YYEEEE. CDR3 in amino acids: CASSLDPGADTQYF. Here the CDR3 DNA reads TGTGCCAGCAGCTTGGATCCAGGGGCAGATACGCAGTATTTT.

V is TRBV19 and J is TRBJ1-3, with 8 bases aligning to TRBD1. With 7 bases clipped from V and 0 bases from J, the junction kept 8 bases outside the gene matches. This CDR3 comprises 16 residues. Per the germline V gene, CDR1 is LNHDA and CDR2 is SQIVND (reference sequence). CDR3 DNA sequence: TGTGCCAGTACCACACAGGGGGTTACCTCTGGAAACACCATATATTTT. This codes for CASTTQGVTSGNTIYF. The variable domain in full, completed from reference TRBV19 and TRBJ1-3, reads DGGITQSPKYLFRKEGQNVTLSCEQNLNHDAMYWYRQDPGQGLRLIYYSQIVNDFQKGDIAEGYSVSREKKESFPLTVTSAQKNPTAFYLCASTTQGVTSGNTIYFGEGSWLTVV.

V usage is TRBV5-1 and J usage is TRBJ1-2, with a weak D call TRBD1 (6 bases). Trimming left V 1 base short and J 7 bases short, with 20 bases between. The CDR3 is 16 residues long. The germline gives CDR1 SGHRS, CDR2 YFSETQ. CDR3 amino acids: CASSLTGGAESVGYTF. CDR3 DNA sequence: TGCGCCAGCAGCTTGACTGGGGGCGCTGAGTCCGTTGGCTACACCTTC. The full variable domain, its missing parts supplied by reference TRBV5-1 and TRBJ1-2, is KAGVTQTPRYLIKTRGQQVTLSCSPISGHRSVSWYQQTPGQGLQFLFEYFSETQRNKGNFPGRFSGRQFSNSRSEMNVSTLELGDSALYLCASSLTGGAESVGYTFGSGTRLTVV.

The rearrangement links TRBV9 to TRBJ1-2, with D possibly matching TRBD1 (6 bases). Trimming took 4 bases from V and 2 from J, leaving 15 bases between them. The CDR3 has 15 residues. The germline CDR1 and CDR2 sequences are SGDLS and YYNGEE. CDR3 loop: CASSPRDIGNYGYTF. In nucleotides, the CDR3 is TGTGCCAGCAGCCCCCGGGACATTGGAAACTATGGCTACACCTTC. The full variable domain, completed using reference TRBV9 and TRBJ1-2, is DSGVTQTPKHLITATGQRVTLRCSPRSGDLSVYWYQQSLDQGLQFLIQYYNGEERAKGNILERFSAQQFPDLHSELNLSSLELGDSALYFCASSPRDIGNYGYTFGSGTRLTVV.

Here the CDR3 DNA reads TGTGCCAGCAGCCCCTTCGGCGGATGGGGCACAGATACGCAGTATTTT. This codes for CASSPFGGWGTDTQYF. The rearrangement uses TRBV9 and TRBJ2-3; D gene ambiguous. The CDR3 consists of 16 residues. V gave up 4 bases and J gave up 1 base, with 16 bases separating them. Germline CDR1 is SGDLS and CDR2 is YYNGEE.

The chain has TRBV24-1 and TRBJ2-1, with TRBD2 identical over 16 bases. The CDR3 runs 17 residues. V gave up 6 bases and J gave up 3 bases; unmatched junction bases: 4. CDR1 and CDR2 (germline): KGHDR, SFDVKD. As DNA, the CDR3 is TGTGCCACCAGTACCGGGACTAGCGGGGGGGACTACAATGAGCAGTTCTTC. Translating it yields CATSTGTSGGDYNEQFF.

The rearrangement uses TRBV23-1 and TRBJ2-7, with D unclear. TRBV23-1 is known as an ORF, though its function is uncertain. The CDR3 is 19 residues long. V was pared by 3 bases and J by 0 bases, with 24 bases between. CDR3 residues: CASSHQAFVQTRTSYEQYF. CDR3 in DNA: TGCGCCAGCAGTCATCAGGCATTTGTACAGACACGAACCTCCTACGAGCAGTACTTC.

This sequence joins TRBV29-1 and TRBJ2-2; a weak D match, TRBD1 (5 bases). V dropped 3 bases and J dropped 1 base, with 6 bases sitting between them. The CDR3 has 13 residues. Germline CDR1 reads SQVTM; CDR2 reads ANQGSEA. Here the CDR3 reads CSVDRGNTGELFF. The CDR3, as DNA: TGCAGCGTTGATAGGGGGAACACCGGGGAGCTGTTTTTT.

Ten or more counts support this clone. V is TRBV30 and J is TRBJ2-2; the match to TRBD2 covers 7 bases. Germline V gene data show CDR1 as GTSNPN and CDR2 as SVGIG (reference sequence). V lost 8 bases and J lost 3; bases outside the gene matches: 3. This CDR3 is 12 amino acids long. CDR3 loop: CAGAGDTGELFF. The CDR3 region has the DNA TGTGCCGGGGCGGGGGACACCGGGGAGCTGTTTTTT.

The chain links TRBV19 to TRBJ1-5; TRBD1 matches 9 bases. The J segment lost 0 bases and the V segment lost 8 bases, leaving 11 bases of the junction unmatched. This CDR3 region has 17 residues. CDR1 and CDR2 from the germline V gene are LNHDA and SQIVND (reference sequence). DNA for the CDR3: TGTGCCAGTTCAGACAGGGGGGCTTATTATAGCAATCAGCCCCAGCATTTT. Amino acids: CASSDRGAYYSNQPQHF.

The gene calls are TRBV19 and TRBJ2-5; TRBD2 aligns across 12 bases. CDR1 is LNHDA and CDR2 is SQIVND in the germline V gene (reference sequence). CDR3 length equals 19 residues. J was trimmed by 2 bases and V by 8 bases; bases with no gene match: 18. The CDR3, as DNA: TGTGCCAGTCCAACTCCGGGGCTAGCGGGGGGGGCTTGTCAAGAGACCCAGTACTTC. Translated: CASPTPGLAGGACQETQYF.

The chain employs TRBV6-5 and TRBJ2-3, with D maybe TRBD1 (6 bases). The CDR3 length is 16 residues. Germline loops: CDR1 MNHEY, CDR2 SVGAGI. Deletions cut 0 bases from V and 1 base from J, with 11 bases between. The CDR3: CASSYSGAVGTDTQYF. CDR3 nucleotide sequence: TGTGCCAGCAGTTACTCGGGGGCTGTGGGCACAGATACGCAGTATTTT.

The chain combines TRBV7-2 with TRBJ2-7, with a weak D call TRBD1 (6 bases). This CDR3 spans 15 amino acids. Germline CDR1 and CDR2: SGHTA and FQGNSA. Trimming pared 5 bases from V and 2 bases from J, leaving 16 bases between. CDR3 coding DNA: TGTGCCAGCAGCGCGACCGGGACAACCACCTACGAGCAGTACTTC. It encodes CASSATGTTTYEQYF. Full variable domain (remainder filled in from reference TRBV7-2 and TRBJ2-7): GAGVSQSPSNKVTEKGKDVELRCDPISGHTALYWYRQSLGQGLEFLIYFQGNSAPDKSGLPSDRFSAERTGGSVSTLTIQRTQQEDSAVYLCASSATGTTTYEQYFGPGTRLTVT.

The chain's CDR3 is CAWSTGRANYGYTF. The CDR3 DNA follows: TGTGCCTGGAGTACAGGCCGAGCTAACTATGGCTACACCTTC. The chain is built from TRBV30 and TRBJ1-2, with D perhaps TRBD1 (5 bases). With 2 bases removed from V and 0 bases from J, the gap between germline ends came to 10 bases. The CDR3 sequence is 14 residues long. Germline loops: CDR1 GTSNPN, CDR2 SVGIG (reference sequence).

The chain has TRBV18 and TRBJ1-3, with TRBD1 identical over 7 bases. The CDR3 totals 16 residues. Germline CDR1 and CDR2: KGHSH and LQKENI. J lost 0 bases, V lost 3 bases, and 5 bases had no gene match. The CDR3 sequence: CASSPSGTVSGNTIYF. The CDR3 DNA is TGTGCCAGCTCACCTTCTGGGACAGTCTCTGGAAACACCATATATTTT.

The count of this clone is one. The chain employs TRBV20-1 and TRBJ1-6; a weak D match, TRBD1 (5 bases). Trimming pared 3 bases from V and 6 bases from J, leaving 12 bases between. Germline V gene data show CDR1 as DFQATT and CDR2 as SNEGSKA (reference sequence). This CDR3 is 14 amino acids long. CDR3 sequence reads: CSASGGVGNSPLHF. CDR3 sequence (DNA): TGCAGTGCTAGTGGGGGGGTAGGTAATTCACCCCTCCACTTT.

This clone has a handful of counts. The chain uses TRBV7-9 and TRBJ2-4, with 11 positions matching TRBD1. The germline gives CDR1 SEHNR, CDR2 FQNEAQ (reference sequence). V was clipped by 5 bases and J by 2 bases; unmatched bases: 8. This CDR3 contains 17 residues. The DNA of the CDR3 is TGTGCCAGCAGCCCAGCGGACAGGGGGCTGACCAAAAACATTCAGTACTTC. Translating it yields CASSPADRGLTKNIQYF. Combining the CDR3 with reference TRBV7-9 and TRBJ2-4 gives the whole variable domain DTGVSQNPRHKITKRGQNVTFRCDPISEHNRLYWYRQTLGQGPEFLTYFQNEAQLEKSRLLSDRFSAERPKGSFSTLEIQRTEQGDSAMYLCASSPADRGLTKNIQYFGAGTRLSVL.

The chain links TRBV7-6 to TRBJ2-3, with TRBD2 identical over 8 bases. CDR3 size: 16 residues. From germline, CDR1 is SGHVS and CDR2 FNYEAQ. The ends lost 5 bases at V and 5 bases at J; junction bases unmatched: 12. The CDR3 loop reads CASSRSGDLGRDTQYF. The CDR3 region has the DNA TGTGCCAGCAGCCGTAGCGGGGACCTCGGGAGAGATACGCAGTATTTT.

The chain joins TRBV7-8 to TRBJ1-6, with 9 bases lining up with TRBD1. V lost 5 bases to trimming and J lost 10 bases; unmatched junction nucleotides: 6. The CDR3 covers 14 residues. Germline V gene data show CDR1 as SGHVS and CDR2 as FQNEAQ. The CDR3 loop reads CASSQTGGLSPLHF. Written as DNA, the CDR3 is TGTGCCAGCAGCCAGACAGGGGGTTTATCACCCCTCCACTTT.

V is TRBV28 and J is TRBJ1-1; D is undetermined. In germline, CDR1 is MDHEN, CDR2 SYDVKM. This CDR3 has 13 amino acids. Trimming shortened V by 8 bases and J by 2 bases, and 12 bases separated the two germline ends. CDR3 bases: TGTGCCAGCTCGGACGGGATTAACACTGAAGCTTTCTTT. Translation gives CASSDGINTEAFF.

The chain recombines TRBV5-1 with TRBJ2-7, with 11 bases that match TRBD1. CDR1 and CDR2 (germline): SGHRS, YFSETQ. V lost 7 bases and J lost 4; bases outside the gene matches: 7. This CDR3 is 14 amino acids long. The CDR3 region is CASGRDRGIYEQYF. The CDR3 DNA reads TGCGCCAGCGGACGGGACAGGGGGATTTACGAGCAGTACTTC.

The chain couples TRBV29-1 to TRBJ2-2; 8 bases match TRBD1. Losses at the gene ends were 6 bases for V and 1 base for J; bases not matched to a gene: 4. Germline V gene data show CDR1 as SQVTM and CDR2 as ANQGSEA. The CDR3 sequence is 14 residues long. The CDR3: CSVLGTGNTGELFF. DNA of the CDR3: TGCAGCGTCCTCGGGACAGGGAACACCGGGGAGCTGTTTTTT.

This chain links TRBV6-6 with TRBJ1-5; 8 bases are a match to TRBD1. From germline, CDR1 is MNHNY and CDR2 SVGAGI (reference sequence). The junction had 10 bases not matched to a gene; V was cut back by 6 bases and J by 0 bases. The CDR3 sequence is 17 residues long. The DNA of the CDR3 is TGTGCCAGCAGCCGAGGACAGGGAGGGGGTAGCAATCAGCCCCAGCATTTT. Protein product: CASSRGQGGGSNQPQHF.

The CDR3 loop reads CASSRTSSTDTQYF. The CDR3 coding sequence is TGCGCCAGCAGCCGGACTAGCAGCACAGATACGCAGTATTTT. This sequence joins TRBV5-1 and TRBJ2-3; 8 positions agree with TRBD2. The trim removed 4 bases at V and 0 bases at J, leaving 1 base unmatched. The CDR3 sequence is 14 residues long. Germline assignment: CDR1 SGHRS and CDR2 YFSETQ.